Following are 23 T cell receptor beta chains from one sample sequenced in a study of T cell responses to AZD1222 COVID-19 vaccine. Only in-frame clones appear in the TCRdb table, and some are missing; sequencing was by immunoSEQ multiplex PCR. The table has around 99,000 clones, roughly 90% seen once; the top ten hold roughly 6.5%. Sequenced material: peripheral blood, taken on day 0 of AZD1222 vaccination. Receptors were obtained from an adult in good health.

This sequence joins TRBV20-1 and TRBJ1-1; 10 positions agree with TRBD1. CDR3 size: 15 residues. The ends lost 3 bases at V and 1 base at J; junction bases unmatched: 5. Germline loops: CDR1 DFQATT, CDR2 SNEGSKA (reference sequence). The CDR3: CSASPRDRGNTEAFF. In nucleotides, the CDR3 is TGCAGTGCTAGTCCAAGGGACAGGGGGAACACTGAAGCTTTCTTT.

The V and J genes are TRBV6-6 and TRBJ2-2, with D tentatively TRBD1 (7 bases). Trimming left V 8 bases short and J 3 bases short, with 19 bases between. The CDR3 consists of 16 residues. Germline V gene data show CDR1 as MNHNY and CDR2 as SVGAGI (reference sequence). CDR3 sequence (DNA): TGTGCCAGCGGGAATCAGGGGGGCTTCTACACCGGGGAGCTGTTTTTT. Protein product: CASGNQGGFYTGELFF.

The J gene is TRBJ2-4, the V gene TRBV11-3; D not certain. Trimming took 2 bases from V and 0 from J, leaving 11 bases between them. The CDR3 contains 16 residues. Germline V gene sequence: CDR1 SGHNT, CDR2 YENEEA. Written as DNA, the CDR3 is TGTGCCAGCAGCTTACTAGAATCAGTAGCCAAAAACATTCAGTACTTC. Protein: CASSLLESVAKNIQYF.

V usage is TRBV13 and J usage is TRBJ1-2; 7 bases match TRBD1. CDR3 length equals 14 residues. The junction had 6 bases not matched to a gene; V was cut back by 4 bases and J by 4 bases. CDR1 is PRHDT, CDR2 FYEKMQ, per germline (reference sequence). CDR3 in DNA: TGTGCCAGCAGCTCAGGGGAGGGGGCCTATGGCTACACCTTC. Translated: CASSSGEGAYGYTF.

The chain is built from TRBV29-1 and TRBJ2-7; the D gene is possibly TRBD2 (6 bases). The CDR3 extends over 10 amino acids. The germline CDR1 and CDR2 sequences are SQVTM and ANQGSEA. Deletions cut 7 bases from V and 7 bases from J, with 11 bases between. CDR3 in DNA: TGCAGCGCGGGAGATTGGGAGCAGTACTTC. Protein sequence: CSAGDWEQYF.

The chain's CDR3 is CASSFLASGYTF. The CDR3 coding sequence is TGTGCCAGCAGTTTTTTAGCTTCTGGCTACACCTTC. V usage is TRBV12-3 or TRBV12-4 and J usage is TRBJ1-2; D is ambiguous. Trimming took off 3 bases at V and 7 bases at J, with 9 bases between the two ends. This CDR3 is 12 amino acids long.

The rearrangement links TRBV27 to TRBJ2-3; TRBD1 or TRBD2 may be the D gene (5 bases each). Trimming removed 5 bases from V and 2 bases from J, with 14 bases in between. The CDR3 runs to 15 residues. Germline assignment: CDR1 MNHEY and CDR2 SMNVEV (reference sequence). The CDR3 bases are TGTGCCAGCAGTCCCCCGGGACGTCTCACAGATACGCAGTATTTT. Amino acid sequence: CASSPPGRLTDTQYF.

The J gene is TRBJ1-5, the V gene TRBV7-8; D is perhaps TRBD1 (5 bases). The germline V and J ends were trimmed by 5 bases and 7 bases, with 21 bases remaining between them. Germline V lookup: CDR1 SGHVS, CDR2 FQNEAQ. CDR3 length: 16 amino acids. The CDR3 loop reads CASSQNSAGGRQPQHF. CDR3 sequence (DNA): TGTGCCAGCAGCCAAAACTCGGCGGGGGGAAGACAGCCCCAGCATTTT. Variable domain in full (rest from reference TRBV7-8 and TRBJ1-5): GAGVSQSPRYKVAKRGQDVALRCDPISGHVSLFWYQQALGQGPEFLTYFQNEAQLDKSGLPSDRFFAERPEGSVSTLKIQRTQQEDSAVYLCASSQNSAGGRQPQHFGDGTRLSIL.

CDR3 sequence reads: CASSHARSAGEFHEQYF. In DNA form, the CDR3 reads TGCGCCAGCAGCCACGCCCGGAGCGCGGGAGAATTTCACGAGCAGTACTTC. The chain joins TRBV4-1 to TRBJ2-7, with 7 nucleotides matching TRBD2. The CDR3 is 17 amino acids. The germline V gene has CDR1 MGHRA and CDR2 YSYEKL. Trimming removed 3 bases from V and 5 bases from J; junction bases left unmatched: 16.

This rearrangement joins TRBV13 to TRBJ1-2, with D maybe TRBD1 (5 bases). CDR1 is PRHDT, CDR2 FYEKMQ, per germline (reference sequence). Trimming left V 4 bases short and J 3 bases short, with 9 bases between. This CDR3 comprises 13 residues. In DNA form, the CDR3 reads TGTGCCAGCAGCTCCGACAGCTACTATGGCTACACCTTC. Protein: CASSSDSYYGYTF.

This CDR3 reads CAWSIRVGGELFF. The CDR3 DNA is TGTGCCTGGAGTATAAGGGTTGGCGGGGAGCTGTTTTTT. The chain joins TRBV30 to TRBJ2-2; unclear D gene. Trimming took 2 bases from V and 7 from J, leaving 11 bases between them. CDR3 length: 13 amino acids. CDR1 and CDR2 from the germline V gene are GTSNPN and SVGIG (reference sequence).

DNA of the CDR3: TGCGCCAGCAGTCAATGCAATAGCGGGATGAGCTCCTACAATGAGCAGTTCTTC. It yields the protein CASSQCNSGMSSYNEQFF. The chain joins TRBV23-1 to TRBJ2-1, with TRBD2 matching 8 bases. TRBV23-1 counts as an open reading frame of uncertain function. The trim removed 1 base at V and 0 bases at J, leaving 8 bases unmatched. CDR3 length: 18 amino acids.

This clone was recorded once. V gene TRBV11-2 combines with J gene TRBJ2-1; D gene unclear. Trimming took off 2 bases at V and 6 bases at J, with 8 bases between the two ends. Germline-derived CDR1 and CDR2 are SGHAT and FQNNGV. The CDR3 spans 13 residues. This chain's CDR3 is CASSLQRANEQFF. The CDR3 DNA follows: TGTGCCAGCAGCTTACAACGGGCCAATGAGCAGTTCTTC.

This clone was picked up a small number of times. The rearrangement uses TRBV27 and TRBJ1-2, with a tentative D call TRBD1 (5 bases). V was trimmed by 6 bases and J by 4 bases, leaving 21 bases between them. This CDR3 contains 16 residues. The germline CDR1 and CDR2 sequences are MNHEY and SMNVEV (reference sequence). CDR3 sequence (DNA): TGTGCCAGCAGATCATCGGGTCGGGGACGAAGCTATGGCTACACCTTC. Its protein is CASRSSGRGRSYGYTF.

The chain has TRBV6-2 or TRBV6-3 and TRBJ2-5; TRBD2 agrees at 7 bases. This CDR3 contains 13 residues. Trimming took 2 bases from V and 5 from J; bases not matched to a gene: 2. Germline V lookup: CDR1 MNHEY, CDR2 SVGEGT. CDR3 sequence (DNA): TGTGCCAGCAGTTACATCGGGGGGGAGACCCAGTACTTC. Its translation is CASSYIGGETQYF.

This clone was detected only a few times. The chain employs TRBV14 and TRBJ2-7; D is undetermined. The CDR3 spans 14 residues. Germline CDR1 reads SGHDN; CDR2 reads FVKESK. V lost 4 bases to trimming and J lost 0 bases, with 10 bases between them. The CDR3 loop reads CASSPQRSSYEQYF. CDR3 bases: TGTGCCAGCAGCCCACAAAGAAGCTCCTACGAGCAGTACTTC.

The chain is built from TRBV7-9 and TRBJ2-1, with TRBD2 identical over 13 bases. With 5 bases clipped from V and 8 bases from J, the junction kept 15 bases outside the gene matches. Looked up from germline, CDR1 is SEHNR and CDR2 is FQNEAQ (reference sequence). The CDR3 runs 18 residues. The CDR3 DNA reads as TGTGCCAGCAGCACCGGGACTAGCGGGACCCAGGTGGTGGATGAGCAGTTCTTC. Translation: CASSTGTSGTQVVDEQFF.

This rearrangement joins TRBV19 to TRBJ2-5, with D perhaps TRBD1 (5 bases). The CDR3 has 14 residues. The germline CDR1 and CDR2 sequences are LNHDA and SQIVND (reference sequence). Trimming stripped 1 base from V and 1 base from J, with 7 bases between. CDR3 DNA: TGTGCCAGTAGTATAGCCCAGGGCCAAGAGACCCAGTACTTC. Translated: CASSIAQGQETQYF.

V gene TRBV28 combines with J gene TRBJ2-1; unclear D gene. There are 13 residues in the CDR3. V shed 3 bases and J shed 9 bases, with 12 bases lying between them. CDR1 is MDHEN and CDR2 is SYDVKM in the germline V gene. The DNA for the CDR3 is TGTGCCAGCAGTTTTGTCAATTCCGGTGAGCAGTTCTTC. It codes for CASSFVNSGEQFF.

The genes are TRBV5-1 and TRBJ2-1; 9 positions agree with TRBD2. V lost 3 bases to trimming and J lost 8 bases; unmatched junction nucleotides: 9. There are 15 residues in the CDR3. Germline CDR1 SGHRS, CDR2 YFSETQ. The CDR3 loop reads CASSSLTSGHDEQFF. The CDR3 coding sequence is TGCGCCAGCAGCTCCTTGACTAGCGGACATGATGAGCAGTTCTTC.

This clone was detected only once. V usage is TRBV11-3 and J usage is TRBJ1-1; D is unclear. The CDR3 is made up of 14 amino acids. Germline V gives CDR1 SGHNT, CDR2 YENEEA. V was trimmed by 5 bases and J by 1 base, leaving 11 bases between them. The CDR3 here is CASSLSITNTEAFF. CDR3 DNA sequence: TGTGCCAGCAGCCTCAGCATCACGAACACTGAAGCTTTCTTT.

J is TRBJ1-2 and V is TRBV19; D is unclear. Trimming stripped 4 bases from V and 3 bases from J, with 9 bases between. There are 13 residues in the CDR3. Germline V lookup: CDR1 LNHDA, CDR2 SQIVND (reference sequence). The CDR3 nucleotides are TGTGCCAGTAGTAAAGGCTCGGACTATGGCTACACCTTC. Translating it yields CASSKGSDYGYTF.

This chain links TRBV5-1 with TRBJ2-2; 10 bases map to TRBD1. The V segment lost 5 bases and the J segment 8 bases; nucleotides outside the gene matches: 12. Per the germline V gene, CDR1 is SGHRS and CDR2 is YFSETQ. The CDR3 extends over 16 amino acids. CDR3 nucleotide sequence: TGCGCCAGCAGACCCCGGACAGGGGGGGTATCGGGGGAGCTGTTTTTT. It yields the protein CASRPRTGGVSGELFF. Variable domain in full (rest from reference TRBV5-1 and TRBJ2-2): KAGVTQTPRYLIKTRGQQVTLSCSPISGHRSVSWYQQTPGQGLQFLFEYFSETQRNKGNFPGRFSGRQFSNSRSEMNVSTLELGDSALYLCASRPRTGGVSGELFFGEGSRLTVL.